This T cell receptor (beta chain) was obtained from a study of blood T cells in healthy people across ages. There were healthy Caucasian individuals from Russia, aged about 6 to 100, serving as donors. Every donor provided roughly 10 milliliters of peripheral blood. Germline V CDR1 and CDR2: ENHRY, SYGVKD. Trimming took 6 bases from V and 0 from J, leaving 14 bases between them. The CDR3 sequence is 15 residues long. A second roughly 7 to 11 cycle PCR used barcoded and J-beta primers. MiXCR was run by TCRdb on the 5' RACE reads, yielding one entry per CDR3 protein. The table has about 640,000 distinct CDR3 sequences, about 28% seen once.

The sequence came from a woman of 80 years or more in good health. V and J are TRBV10-3 and TRBJ1-1; D possibly corresponds to TRBD1 (6 bases). The sample was blood. CDR3 sequence reads: CAIRHRDILNTEAFF. The CDR3 coding sequence is TGTGCCATCAGGCACAGGGATATCTTGAACACTGAAGCTTTCTTT.